This T cell receptor beta chain was captured by sequencing in a study of cytomegalovirus exposure and HLA in healthy donors. This clone was counted only a few times. Primers included in the PCR were 60 Vbeta and 13 Jbeta primers. Only in-frame clones appear in the TCRdb table, and some are missing; sequencing was by immunoSEQ multiplex PCR. The table shows some 120,000 clones, with 77% occurring only once. With V trimmed by 5 bases and J by 10 bases, 8 bases remained unmatched. There are 14 residues in the CDR3. Germline V gene lookup returns CDR1 MNHNS and CDR2 SASEGT. V is TRBV6-1 and J is TRBJ1-4, with TRBD1 matching 9 bases. Sequenced sample: PBMCs. The sequence derives from a woman in her 40s in good health and CMV-seropositive. Here the CDR3 reads CASSLTGGEVKLFF. In nucleotides, the CDR3 is TGTGCCAGCAGTTTAACAGGGGGCGAGGTAAAACTGTTTTTT.